A single sample is the source of the 30 T cell receptor beta chains below, sequenced in a study of vaccination and CD4 T cells after COVID-19. Treatment meaning: roughly nine-day PBMC culture with coronavirus spike peptide pools or control peptides (ViraFEST assay). The assay that was used to sequence DNA from cultured CD4+ T cells was the Oncomine TCR Beta short-read assay. In TCRdb, the PCR reads were re-called with MiXCR into one record per CDR3 protein. This table has roughly 14,000 distinct CDR3 sequences, roughly 30% appearing once. For these TCRs, the target antigens are not known. The starting material was CD4+ T cells from blood, cultured in vitro, obtained after SARS-CoV-2 vaccination. The source of these receptors is a human donor who had recovered from COVID-19.

This chain joins TRBV2 and TRBJ1-6; 7 bases match TRBD1. Germline values: CDR1 SNHLY, CDR2 FYNNEI. V trimming: 1 base; J trimming: 10 bases; junction bases outside the gene matches: 4. This CDR3 contains 14 residues. The CDR3 spells CASSEGDRGSPLHF. For the CDR3, the DNA is TGTGCCAGCAGTGAAGGGGACAGAGGCTCACCCCTCCACTTT.

This chain joins TRBV12-3 or TRBV12-4 and TRBJ1-1, with D possibly being TRBD1 (6 bases). Trimming removed 6 bases from V and 1 base from J, with 15 bases in between. CDR3 length: 15 residues. The CDR3 is CASRDPGTTNTEAFF. The DNA for the CDR3 is TGTGCCAGCAGAGATCCCGGGACAACGAACACTGAAGCTTTCTTT.

The chain uses TRBV20-1 and TRBJ2-2; 14 nucleotides match TRBD2. This CDR3 comprises 18 residues. Unmatched junction bases numbered 9, after V lost 1 base and J lost 5 bases. Germline lookup yields CDR1 DFQATT and CDR2 SNEGSKA (reference sequence). CDR3 sequence reads: CSARGGTSGSLGTGELFF. The DNA for the CDR3 is TGCAGTGCTAGAGGGGGGACTAGCGGGAGCCTTGGGACCGGGGAGCTGTTTTTT.

This clonotype was found a few times. The chain has TRBV7-2 and TRBJ2-7; a weak D match, TRBD1 (5 bases). CDR1 is SGHTA and CDR2 is FQGNSA in the germline V gene. V was cut by 5 bases and J by 2 bases, with 13 bases left in between. The CDR3 is 14 amino acids. The CDR3 sequence: CASSAIDRTYEQYF. DNA of the CDR3: TGTGCCAGCAGCGCCATCGACAGAACCTACGAGCAGTACTTC.

The rearrangement uses TRBV12-3 or TRBV12-4 and TRBJ1-3; no clear D. V was clipped by 6 bases and J by 0 bases, with 6 bases between them. The CDR3 consists of 13 residues. The DNA for the CDR3 is TGTGCCAGCAGCCCTACCTCTGGAAACACCATATATTTT. Translating it yields CASSPTSGNTIYF.

J is TRBJ1-5 and V is TRBV20-1, with D hard to call. The CDR3 has 13 amino acids. Germline assignment: CDR1 DFQATT and CDR2 SNEGSKA (reference sequence). V lost 6 bases and J 4 bases, leaving 13 bases between the germline ends. CDR3 loop: CSAQEVGNQPQHF. The CDR3 DNA sequence: TGCAGTGCCCAAGAGGTAGGAAATCAGCCCCAGCATTTT.

CDR3 sequence: CAIRDNNIQYF. CDR3 DNA: TGTGCCATCAGGGACAATAACATTCAGTACTTC. The V and J genes are TRBV10-3 and TRBJ2-4, with D perhaps TRBD1 (5 bases). Germline values: CDR1 ENHRY, CDR2 SYGVKD. This CDR3 has 11 residues. With 6 bases removed from V and 7 bases from J, the gap between germline ends came to 7 bases.

This clonotype was seen more than once but under ten times. The chain carries TRBV18 and TRBJ1-5; 8 bases map to TRBD1. Germline assignment: CDR1 KGHSH and CDR2 LQKENI. The CDR3 runs to 13 residues. V shed 8 bases, J shed 4 bases, and the junction held 4 bases outside the gene matches. CDR3 sequence (DNA): TGTGCCAGCCAGGGGGCCCGTAATCAGCCCCAGCATTTT. This translates into CASQGARNQPQHF.

This chain joins TRBV12-3 or TRBV12-4 and TRBJ1-5; 8 positions match TRBD1. The trim removed 6 bases at V and 2 bases at J, leaving 3 bases unmatched. The CDR3 consists of 14 residues. As DNA, the CDR3 is TGTGCCAGCAGCAAGGGACAGGGCAATCAGCCCCAGCATTTT. It codes for CASSKGQGNQPQHF.

This clonotype appeared a few times. The gene calls are TRBV7-9 and TRBJ2-3; D could derive from TRBD1 or TRBD2 (6 bases each). Germline CDR1 and CDR2: SEHNR and FQNEAQ (reference sequence). The CDR3 runs to 16 residues. Trimming stripped 1 base from V and 3 bases from J, with 14 bases between. CDR3 sequence reads: CASSLGGAGGTDTQYF. CDR3 bases: TGTGCCAGCAGCTTAGGGGGGGCAGGTGGAACAGATACGCAGTATTTT.

The chain employs TRBV20-1 and TRBJ2-7; D uncertain. CDR3 length: 12 residues. Trimming removed 6 bases at V and 4 bases at J, with 13 bases between. The germline V gene encodes CDR1 DFQATT and CDR2 SNEGSKA (reference sequence). CDR3 in amino acids: CSAQWVGYEQYF. The CDR3 coding sequence is TGCAGTGCCCAGTGGGTCGGGTACGAGCAGTACTTC.

The chain carries TRBV6-1 and TRBJ2-7; 9 positions match TRBD1. This CDR3 is built from 14 residues. Germline V gene lookup returns CDR1 MNHNS and CDR2 SASEGT. The trim removed 6 bases at V and 4 bases at J, leaving 7 bases unmatched. The CDR3 nucleotides read TGTGCCAGCAGGCTATACGGGACAGGGTACGAGCAGTACTTC. Encoded protein: CASRLYGTGYEQYF.

The chain carries TRBV6-1 and TRBJ2-1; 9 bases match TRBD1. The CDR3 is 15 residues long. V gave up 4 bases and J gave up 6 bases; unmatched junction bases: 7. Germline assignment: CDR1 MNHNS and CDR2 SASEGT. The CDR3 spells CASSGYRGPGNEQFF. The CDR3 region has the DNA TGTGCCAGCAGTGGCTACAGGGGGCCCGGCAATGAGCAGTTCTTC.

The V gene is TRBV25-1, the J gene TRBJ1-1; D possibly corresponds to TRBD1 (6 bases). Trimming took 6 bases from V and 1 from J, leaving 15 bases between them. This CDR3 region has 15 residues. Germline values: CDR1 MGHDK, CDR2 SYGVNS. The CDR3 nucleotides read TGTGCCAGCAGGGGGGACCAGGGGAAGAACACTGAAGCTTTCTTT. This gives the protein CASRGDQGKNTEAFF. The full variable domain, in which reference TRBV25-1 and TRBJ1-1 provide the parts outside the CDR3, is EADIYQTPRYLVIGTGKKITLECSQTMGHDKMYWYQQDPGMELHLIHYSYGVNSTEKGDLSSESTVSRIRTEHFPLTLESARPSHTSQYLCASRGDQGKNTEAFFGQGTRLTVV.

This sequence joins TRBV15 and TRBJ2-7, with D unclear. Germline assignment: CDR1 LNHNV and CDR2 YYDKDF (reference sequence). The V end was cut by 6 bases, the J end by 2 bases, with 8 bases between. This CDR3 contains 12 residues. The CDR3 loop reads CATRTGPYEQYF. DNA for the CDR3: TGTGCCACCAGAACGGGCCCCTACGAGCAGTACTTC.

The table lists this clonotype with a few counts. This rearrangement joins TRBV11-2 to TRBJ1-2, with D possibly TRBD1 on 5 matching bases. Germline V gene sequence: CDR1 SGHAT, CDR2 FQNNGV. The CDR3 is made up of 15 amino acids. Trimming cost V 0 bases and J 8 bases, with 16 bases left between them. This CDR3 is CASSLDIQAPNGYTF. CDR3 nucleotides: TGTGCCAGCAGCTTAGATATACAGGCACCAAACGGCTACACCTTC.

This chain connects TRBV24-1 to TRBJ2-2, with D tentatively TRBD2 (6 bases). The V and J ends lost 2 bases and 0 bases respectively, with 9 bases between them. The germline V gene has CDR1 KGHDR and CDR2 SFDVKD. The CDR3 consists of 16 residues. The CDR3 reads CATSDYGRANTGELFF. As DNA, the CDR3 is TGTGCCACCAGTGATTACGGGAGAGCGAACACCGGGGAGCTGTTTTTT.

For the CDR3, the DNA is TGTGCCACCAGTGAATGGACCCAAAATCGCGGGCAGTTCTTC. Its protein is CATSEWTQNRGQFF. This chain connects TRBV24-1 to TRBJ2-1; D remains unclear. In germline, CDR1 is KGHDR, CDR2 SFDVKD. The CDR3 runs 14 residues. Deletions cut 4 bases from V and 12 bases from J, with 18 bases between.

This clonotype has a handful of counts. The V and J genes are TRBV2 and TRBJ2-5, with D unclear. The CDR3 spans 11 residues. Germline CDR1 is SNHLY and CDR2 is FYNNEI. V gave up 5 bases and J gave up 7 bases, with 8 bases separating them. The CDR3 reads CASSQTGTQYF. The CDR3 bases are TGTGCCAGCAGTCAGACGGGGACCCAGTACTTC.

This chain uses TRBV6-2 or TRBV6-3 with TRBJ2-5, with no clear D. The V gene's germline CDR1 is MNHEY and CDR2 SVGEGT. The V end lost 6 bases, the J end lost 4 bases, and 12 bases lay between the germline ends. The CDR3 extends over 13 amino acids. The CDR3 DNA is TGTGCCAGCAGCTCGCTGGGTCCAGAGACCCAGTACTTC. Protein product: CASSSLGPETQYF.

This clonotype has just one count. The J gene is TRBJ2-1, the V gene TRBV20-1; D might be TRBD2 (6 bases). Germline V gene sequence: CDR1 DFQATT, CDR2 SNEGSKA (reference sequence). The V gene lost 4 bases and the J gene lost 0 bases, with 13 bases spanning the gap. The CDR3 has 15 amino acids. As DNA, the CDR3 is TGCAGTGCTACCCGACACGGGAGCTCCTACAATGAGCAGTTCTTC. Protein product: CSATRHGSSYNEQFF.

By frequency in the sample, this clonotype is medium-sized. The chain combines TRBV7-9 with TRBJ1-2; 12 bases are shared with TRBD1. The germline V gene encodes CDR1 SEHNR and CDR2 FQNEAQ (reference sequence). The V and J ends lost 1 base and 4 bases, in that order; junction bases with no gene match: 4. This CDR3 has 16 residues. The CDR3: CASSLGDRGRIYGYTF. CDR3 nucleotide sequence: TGTGCCAGCAGCTTAGGGGACAGGGGGCGTATCTATGGCTACACCTTC.

In this sample, this clonotype turned up a few times. V gene TRBV19 combines with J gene TRBJ2-2, with TRBD1 identical over 7 bases. CDR1 and CDR2 (germline): LNHDA, SQIVND (reference sequence). This CDR3 comprises 16 residues. The V gene end was trimmed by 7 bases and the J gene end by 1 base; junction bases not matched to a gene: 9. The CDR3 DNA reads TGTGCCAGTACCTCGGTTGGGACAGTGAACACCGGGGAGCTGTTTTTT. This gives the protein CASTSVGTVNTGELFF.

The CDR3 nucleotides read TGTGCCAGTGATCAACCAGGGTTCGGCTACACCTTC. It translates to CASDQPGFGYTF. The chain links TRBV19 to TRBJ1-2, with TRBD1 as a possible D gene (5 bases). CDR3 length: 12 amino acids. Trimming took off 8 bases at V and 8 bases at J, with 15 bases between the two ends. The germline V gene has CDR1 LNHDA and CDR2 SQIVND (reference sequence).

The gene calls are TRBV15 and TRBJ1-1; TRBD1 aligns across 7 bases. This CDR3 has 16 amino acids. CDR1 is LNHNV, CDR2 YYDKDF, per germline (reference sequence). V dropped 2 bases and J dropped 4; count of bases not matched to a gene: 10. CDR3 sequence: CATSRQADRRGTEAFF. The CDR3 bases are TGTGCCACCAGCAGACAAGCGGACAGGCGGGGCACTGAAGCTTTCTTT.

The chain employs TRBV20-1 and TRBJ2-1, with TRBD1 as a possible D gene (6 bases). The germline V gene has CDR1 DFQATT and CDR2 SNEGSKA (reference sequence). This CDR3 spans 11 amino acids. V lost 5 bases, J lost 12 bases, and 14 bases lay in between. CDR3 in DNA: TGCAGTGCTGCCCGGGGACAAGGGCAGTTCTTC. Its translation is CSAARGQGQFF.

Points on this clonotype: A junction boundary mismatches the germline segment, possibly from a read error. This chain uses TRBV6-1 with TRBJ1-6, with a weak D call TRBD1 (6 bases). From germline, CDR1 is MNHNS and CDR2 SASEGT. The CDR3 is made up of 15 amino acids. DNA of the CDR3: TGTGCCAGCAGAGACATTGGGGGGCTGAATTCACCCTTCCACTTT. This encodes CASRDIGGLNSPFHF.

A few counts support this clonotype. The chain employs TRBV20-1 and TRBJ1-2; 10 nucleotides match TRBD1. V lost 5 bases, J lost 6 bases, and 3 bases stayed unmatched. Germline-derived CDR1 and CDR2 are DFQATT and SNEGSKA (reference sequence). The CDR3 sequence is 12 residues long. The CDR3 DNA follows: TGCAGTGCTCTTGGACAGGGGGATGGCTACACCTTC. The encoded protein is CSALGQGDGYTF.

This clonotype was observed a few times. The chain couples TRBV6-5 to TRBJ1-5; D unclear. The CDR3 has 15 residues. Trimming shortened V by 0 bases and J by 4 bases, and 10 bases separated the two germline ends. Germline V gives CDR1 MNHEY, CDR2 SVGAGI. The CDR3 DNA is TGTGCCAGCAGTTACTCCTACAGCGGTAATCAGCCCCAGCATTTT. As protein: CASSYSYSGNQPQHF.

This clonotype was detected only a few times. The CDR3: CASRDGLMNTEAFF. As DNA, the CDR3 is TGTGCCTCCCGGGACGGACTCATGAACACTGAAGCTTTCTTT. The chain carries TRBV27 and TRBJ1-1; D possibly corresponds to TRBD1 (5 bases). Germline loops: CDR1 MNHEY, CDR2 SMNVEV (reference sequence). V lost 11 bases, J lost 0 bases, and 16 bases lay in between. The CDR3 is 14 amino acids.